The 11 T cell receptor beta chains below come from one sample, sequenced in a study of blood T cell repertoires in COVID-19. Some clones are missing from TCRdb's copy, which holds only in-frame ones; the method was immunoSEQ multiplex PCR. Of roughly 43,000 clones listed, approximately 85% are singletons. Sequenced: peripheral blood. These TCRs come from a human donor in a cohort sampled during active COVID-19. The donor label of this sample is uncertain.

This clone was detected once. This chain joins TRBV10-2 and TRBJ1-2; TRBD1 aligns across 8 bases. Germline CDR1 is WSHSY and CDR2 is SAAADI. The V and J ends lost 6 bases and 1 base, in that order; junction bases with no gene match: 1. The CDR3 is 13 residues long. The CDR3 sequence: CASRGQDNYGYTF. The CDR3, as DNA: TGCGCCAGCAGGGGACAGGATAACTATGGCTACACCTTC.

V and J are TRBV6-2 or TRBV6-3 and TRBJ1-1; the D is unclear. V was clipped by 0 bases and J by 1 base, with 12 bases between them. CDR1 and CDR2 from the germline V gene are MNHEY and SVGEGT. This CDR3 has 16 amino acids. The CDR3 region is CASSYSKLRGNTEAFF. CDR3 DNA sequence: TGTGCCAGCAGTTACTCGAAGCTACGGGGGAACACTGAAGCTTTCTTT.

The V and J genes are TRBV3-1 (or the pseudogene TRBV3-2) and TRBJ2-2; D may be TRBD2 (5 bases). Trimming took off 1 base at V and 8 bases at J, with 11 bases between the two ends. From germline, CDR1 is LGHDT and CDR2 YNNKEL (reference sequence). This CDR3 has 14 residues. CDR3 amino acids: CASSQGTGGGELFF. The CDR3 nucleotides are TGTGCCAGCAGCCAAGGGACCGGCGGGGGGGAGCTGTTTTTT.

CDR3 coding DNA: TGTGCCAGCAGCTTAATGACGGCTGCCCCGGGCGAGCAGTACTTC. Encoded protein: CASSLMTAAPGEQYF. This chain joins TRBV7-9 and TRBJ2-7; D gene unclear. With 2 bases removed from V and 6 bases from J, the gap between germline ends came to 17 bases. The germline V gene encodes CDR1 SEHNR and CDR2 FQNEAQ (reference sequence). This CDR3 spans 15 amino acids.

The rearrangement joins TRBV15 to TRBJ2-3; 11 bases align to TRBD1. V lost 3 bases and J lost 4; bases outside the gene matches: 6. CDR3 length: 16 residues. The germline CDR1 and CDR2 sequences are LNHNV and YYDKDF (reference sequence). CDR3 bases: TGTGCCACCAGCAGTGGACAGGGGGCGTTCCCAGATACGCAGTATTTT. Its protein product is CATSSGQGAFPDTQYF.

The chain uses TRBV5-1 and TRBJ2-2; D is unresolved. CDR1 is SGHRS, CDR2 YFSETQ, per germline. Trimming stripped 0 bases from V and 4 bases from J, with 7 bases between. There are 14 residues in the CDR3. The CDR3 loop is CASSLDSRTGELFF. CDR3 in DNA: TGCGCCAGCAGCTTGGACAGCCGCACCGGGGAGCTGTTTTTT.

The chain combines TRBV7-9 with TRBJ1-1; D remains unclear. Trimming took 4 bases from V and 7 from J, leaving 16 bases between them. CDR3 length: 14 amino acids. The germline CDR1 and CDR2 sequences are SEHNR and FQNEAQ (reference sequence). CDR3 in DNA: TGTGCCAGCAGCTCTCGAACGCCGACACTTGAAGCTTTCTTT. Residues: CASSSRTPTLEAFF.

J is TRBJ1-2 and V is TRBV2; D is unresolved. The CDR3 contains 12 residues. Trimming took 5 bases from V and 4 from J, leaving 8 bases between them. The V gene's germline CDR1 is SNHLY and CDR2 FYNNEI. Here the CDR3 reads CASSRPGYGYTF. In DNA form, the CDR3 reads TGTGCCAGCAGTCGCCCGGGCTATGGCTACACCTTC.

The rearrangement links TRBV6-6 to TRBJ1-3; 7 bases are shared with TRBD1. V shed 6 bases and J 3 bases; nucleotides not matched to a gene: 5. The germline gives CDR1 MNHNY, CDR2 SVGAGI (reference sequence). The CDR3 is 14 residues long. The DNA of the CDR3 is TGTGCCAGCAGAAGCCGGGACAGTGGAAACACCATATATTTT. This codes for CASRSRDSGNTIYF.

The genes are TRBV2 and TRBJ1-4; D not resolved. CDR1 is SNHLY, CDR2 FYNNEI, per germline. The CDR3 runs 13 residues. V was shortened by 6 bases and J by 3 bases, with 8 bases between the two germline ends. The CDR3 loop reads CASSRGANEKLFF. CDR3 in DNA: TGTGCCAGCAGCCGCGGGGCTAATGAAAAACTGTTTTTT. Together with reference TRBV2 and TRBJ1-4, the CDR3 gives the full variable domain: EPEVTQTPSHQVTQMGQEVILRCVPISNHLYFYWYRQILGQKVEFLVSFYNNEISEKSEIFDDQFSVERPDGSNFTLKIRSTKLEDSAMYFCASSRGANEKLFFGSGTQLSVL.

The V gene is TRBV20-1, the J gene TRBJ2-5; D unclear. Germline V gene data show CDR1 as DFQATT and CDR2 as SNEGSKA (reference sequence). The V end lost 1 base, the J end lost 2 bases, and 2 bases lay between the germline ends. CDR3 length equals 11 residues. The CDR3 region is CSARAQETQYF. In nucleotides, the CDR3 is TGCAGTGCTAGAGCTCAAGAGACCCAGTACTTC.